The next 32 T cell receptor beta chains were all read from a single sample in a study of memory CD4+ T cells and cytomegalovirus serostatus (dated by TCRdb to between 2019 and 2020). A FACSAria II was used to sort memory CD4+ T cells, defined as single viable CD3+CD4+CD8-CD45RO+ cells. To prepare the library, the immunoSEQ multiplex PCR assay was applied. In TCRdb, the immuneACCESS table is reduced to in-frame sequences with V and J assigned. These tables do not hold every clone; where another copy was compared, an unresolved V gene accounts for under half, and the others remain unexplained. Within this sample are about 82,000 clones, with around 80% of them counted one time only. The ten largest clones take up around 0.75% of the sample. The sequencing sample was made of memory CD4+ T cells from blood. These receptor sequences come from an adult in good health and CMV-seronegative.

The CDR3 here is CASSLGTGLYGYTF. As DNA, the CDR3 is TGCGCCAGCAGCCTAGGGACAGGGCTTTATGGCTACACCTTC. V gene TRBV5-1 combines with J gene TRBJ1-2; 9 bases match TRBD1. Unmatched junction bases numbered 6, after V lost 4 bases and J lost 5 bases. Per the germline V gene, CDR1 is SGHRS and CDR2 is YFSETQ. The length of the CDR3 is 14 residues.

J is TRBJ2-7 and V is TRBV4-2; D might be TRBD1 or TRBD2, each matching 5 bases. Germline V gives CDR1 LGHNA, CDR2 YNFKEQ. V lost 3 bases to trimming and J lost 3 bases, with 24 bases between them. The CDR3 loop spans 18 amino acids. The CDR3 DNA is TGTGCCAGCAGCCACGGGACGAGAGGAGAGGCTACCAGCTACGAGCAGTACTTC. Translation: CASSHGTRGEATSYEQYF.

In this sample, this clone turned up once. This chain joins TRBV11-2 and TRBJ1-1, with 7 bases lining up with TRBD1. CDR3 length: 15 residues. Germline-derived CDR1 and CDR2 are SGHAT and FQNNGV. The trim removed 5 bases at V and 1 base at J, leaving 7 bases unmatched. The DNA for the CDR3 is TGTGCCAGCAGCCCACGGACAGGCCCGAACACTGAAGCTTTCTTT. Protein sequence: CASSPRTGPNTEAFF.

The DNA of the CDR3 is TGTGCCAGCAGCTTGTATCGAGGGCTCTCCTACGAGCAGTACTTC. It translates to CASSLYRGLSYEQYF. The chain uses TRBV5-5 and TRBJ2-7; tentatively, D is TRBD2 (5 bases). The length of the CDR3 is 15 residues. Germline lookup yields CDR1 SGHKS and CDR2 YYEKEE (reference sequence). The V and J ends lost 1 base and 0 bases respectively, with 11 bases between them.

This rearrangement joins TRBV9 to TRBJ1-6; perhaps TRBD1 as D (5 bases). V lost 3 bases and J 10 bases, leaving 17 bases between the germline ends. The CDR3 loop spans 15 amino acids. The germline V gene has CDR1 SGDLS and CDR2 YYNGEE. CDR3 sequence: CASSAVQGQGSPLHF. In nucleotides, the CDR3 is TGTGCCAGCAGCGCGGTTCAGGGCCAAGGATCACCCCTCCACTTT.

The chain joins TRBV5-1 to TRBJ1-1, with D uncertain. V dropped 0 bases and J dropped 8 bases, with 8 bases sitting between them. Germline V gives CDR1 SGHRS, CDR2 YFSETQ. The CDR3 runs 12 residues. In DNA, the CDR3 is TGCGCCAGCAGCTTGGTCGGACGAGAAGCTTTCTTT. Translated: CASSLVGREAFF.

The chain has TRBV28 and TRBJ2-5; D is possibly TRBD1 or TRBD2 (6 bases each). The germline V and J ends were trimmed by 4 bases and 2 bases, with 11 bases remaining between them. The CDR3 is 14 amino acids. In germline, CDR1 is MDHEN, CDR2 SYDVKM. The CDR3, as DNA: TGTGCCAGCAGTTGGACGGGGGCTCAAGAGACCCAGTACTTC. The encoded protein is CASSWTGAQETQYF.

This chain uses TRBV5-1 with TRBJ2-3, with a weak D call TRBD1 (5 bases). V lost 0 bases to trimming and J lost 5 bases, with 10 bases between them. CDR3 length: 14 amino acids. The germline gives CDR1 SGHRS, CDR2 YFSETQ. This CDR3 is CASSLEDSGDTQYF. The CDR3 DNA follows: TGCGCCAGCAGCTTGGAAGACAGTGGAGATACGCAGTATTTT.

The sample holds one count of this clone. The chain's CDR3 is CASSSSAGTSVYNEQFF. CDR3 nucleotide sequence: TGTGCCAGCAGCAGCTCAGCCGGGACTAGCGTTTACAATGAGCAGTTCTTC. This chain links TRBV9 with TRBJ2-1, with 10 bases aligning to TRBD2. CDR1 and CDR2 from the germline V gene are SGDLS and YYNGEE. The V gene end was trimmed by 4 bases and the J gene end by 4 bases; junction bases not matched to a gene: 11. The CDR3 extends over 17 amino acids.

A remark on this clone: One end of the junction does not line up with germline, which may come from a read error. V usage is TRBV7-7 and J usage is TRBJ1-2, with D uncertain. Per the germline V gene, CDR1 is SSHAT and CDR2 is FNYEAQ (reference sequence). This CDR3 region has 11 residues. The CDR3 loop reads CASSFRYGYTF. The CDR3 DNA reads as TGTGCTAGCAGCTTCCGATATGGCTACACCTTC.

The rearrangement joins TRBV30 to TRBJ1-3, with D possibly being TRBD1 (5 bases). With 0 bases removed from V and 0 bases from J, the gap between germline ends came to 9 bases. The CDR3 is 15 amino acids. CDR1 is GTSNPN and CDR2 is SVGIG in the germline V gene (reference sequence). This CDR3 reads CAWSVGHSSGNTIYF. Here the CDR3 DNA reads TGTGCCTGGAGTGTCGGACACTCCTCTGGAAACACCATATATTTT.

This clone was recorded a few times. The V call is TRBV25-1, the J call TRBJ1-1, with unresolved D. Per the germline V gene, CDR1 is MGHDK and CDR2 is SYGVNS. V gave up 5 bases and J gave up 2 bases, with 12 bases separating them. CDR3 size: 14 residues. The CDR3 is CASSPSLSNTEAFF. The CDR3 nucleotides are TGTGCCAGCAGTCCCTCGTTGAGCAACACTGAAGCTTTCTTT.

This clone appeared a single time. In DNA, the CDR3 is TGTGCCAGCAGCTTAGCGATGGATGGGACTGAAGCTTTCTTT. Translating gives CASSLAMDGTEAFF. The chain employs TRBV7-6 and TRBJ1-1, with D unresolved. V was cut by 0 bases and J by 5 bases, with 10 bases left in between. The CDR3 is 14 amino acids. The germline V gene encodes CDR1 SGHVS and CDR2 FNYEAQ.

V is TRBV4-1 and J is TRBJ1-4, with D perhaps matching TRBD1 (6 bases). The CDR3 consists of 16 residues. CDR1 MGHRA and CDR2 YSYEKL come from the germline V gene. Deletions cut 2 bases from V and 5 bases from J, with 15 bases between. CDR3 region: CASSQLQGTGNEKLFF. The CDR3 DNA reads TGCGCCAGCAGCCAACTGCAAGGCACAGGGAATGAAAAACTGTTTTTT.

The chain has TRBV27 and TRBJ1-5; D gene unclear. Germline values: CDR1 MNHEY, CDR2 SMNVEV (reference sequence). The V gene lost 5 bases and the J gene lost 3 bases, with 11 bases spanning the gap. The CDR3 spans 14 residues. The CDR3 is CASSVMGNNQPQHF. Written as DNA, the CDR3 is TGTGCCAGCAGTGTGATGGGTAACAATCAGCCCCAGCATTTT.

This clone turned up a few times. The rearrangement joins TRBV30 to TRBJ2-6; D could derive from TRBD1 or TRBD2 (5 bases each). CDR3 length: 14 amino acids. Germline lookup yields CDR1 GTSNPN and CDR2 SVGIG (reference sequence). V dropped 4 bases and J dropped 2 bases, with 9 bases sitting between them. DNA of the CDR3: TGTGCCTGGAATTGGGACGCTGGGGCCAACGTCCTGACTTTC. Protein: CAWNWDAGANVLTF.

This chain uses TRBV19 with TRBJ2-7; 7 bases are shared with TRBD1. CDR1 is LNHDA, CDR2 SQIVND, per germline (reference sequence). J lost 4 bases, V lost 4 bases, and 4 bases had no gene match. CDR3 length: 13 residues. The CDR3 bases are TGTGCCAGTAGTACGGAACAGGGGTACGAGCAGTACTTC. Amino acids: CASSTEQGYEQYF.

This chain joins TRBV9 and TRBJ2-3; D might be TRBD1 or TRBD2, each matching 5 bases. CDR3 length equals 15 residues. Germline values: CDR1 SGDLS, CDR2 YYNGEE. V lost 0 bases and J 0 bases, leaving 8 bases between the germline ends. The CDR3 nucleotides read TGTGCCAGCAGCGTAGTAGGGGAGAGCACAGATACGCAGTATTTT. Its protein is CASSVVGESTDTQYF.

The DNA for the CDR3 is TGTGCCAGCAGCGTACCGGGACAGCAAGAGACCCAGTACTTC. Amino acid sequence: CASSVPGQQETQYF. The rearrangement links TRBV7-2 to TRBJ2-5; 7 positions match TRBD1. There are 14 residues in the CDR3. Trimming took 5 bases from V and 2 from J; bases not matched to a gene: 5. Germline V gene data show CDR1 as SGHTA and CDR2 as FQGNSA.

The genes are TRBV7-2 and TRBJ1-5, with D possibly TRBD1 on 5 matching bases. Germline CDR1 and CDR2: SGHTA and FQGNSA. Trimming took off 3 bases at V and 2 bases at J, with 8 bases between the two ends. This CDR3 region has 14 residues. The CDR3 DNA reads as TGTGCCAGCAGCTTTAAAGGGGGCAATCAGCCCCAGCATTTT. Protein: CASSFKGGNQPQHF.

The V and J genes are TRBV19 and TRBJ2-5, with TRBD2 matching over 10 bases. With V trimmed by 6 bases and J by 4 bases, 8 bases remained unmatched. CDR1 and CDR2 (germline): LNHDA, SQIVND (reference sequence). The CDR3 length is 15 residues. CDR3 residues: CASRDTGLAAETQYF. In DNA, the CDR3 is TGTGCCAGTAGGGATACTGGACTAGCGGCAGAGACCCAGTACTTC. Combining the CDR3 with reference TRBV19 and TRBJ2-5 gives the whole variable domain DGGITQSPKYLFRKEGQNVTLSCEQNLNHDAMYWYRQDPGQGLRLIYYSQIVNDFQKGDIAEGYSVSREKKESFPLTVTSAQKNPTAFYLCASRDTGLAAETQYFGPGTRLLVL.

This chain links TRBV29-1 with TRBJ1-1; the D gene is possibly TRBD1 (5 bases). The CDR3 is 13 amino acids. Germline lookup yields CDR1 SQVTM and CDR2 ANQGSEA. V lost 1 base to trimming and J lost 5 bases, with 11 bases between them. In DNA form, the CDR3 reads TGCAGCGTTGAAGGCCGGGGGATTACTGAAGCTTTCTTT. Its translation is CSVEGRGITEAFF. The complete variable domain, with remaining parts taken from reference TRBV29-1 and TRBJ1-1, reads SAVISQKPSRDICQRGTSLTIQCQVDSQVTMMFWYRQQPGQSLTLIATANQGSEATYESGFVIDKFPISRPNLTFSTLTVSNMSPEDSSIYLCSVEGRGITEAFFGQGTRLTVV.

The chain combines TRBV4-1 with TRBJ2-7; 10 positions match TRBD1. J lost 2 bases, V lost 1 base, and 5 bases had no gene match. CDR3 length: 16 residues. The germline V gene has CDR1 MGHRA and CDR2 YSYEKL. CDR3 DNA: TGCGCCAGCAGCCAAGGTCCCGGGACAGGGGCCTACGAGCAGTACTTC. It codes for CASSQGPGTGAYEQYF.

The table lists this clone with a few counts. The gene calls are TRBV30 and TRBJ1-5, with D unclear. Germline-derived CDR1 and CDR2 are GTSNPN and SVGIG (reference sequence). This CDR3 has 13 amino acids. Trimming shortened V by 5 bases and J by 2 bases, and 10 bases separated the two germline ends. In DNA form, the CDR3 reads TGTGCCTGGGGGAGGGAGGGCAATCAGCCCCAGCATTTT. Amino acid sequence: CAWGREGNQPQHF.

The chain joins TRBV2 to TRBJ1-2; possible D gene TRBD1, 6 bases. The CDR3 is 13 residues long. The germline CDR1 and CDR2 sequences are SNHLY and FYNNEI. Trimming left V 5 bases short and J 2 bases short, with 9 bases between. In DNA, the CDR3 is TGTGCCAGCAGTACCGGACAGAACTATGGCTACACCTTC. This encodes CASSTGQNYGYTF. Full variable domain (remainder filled in from reference TRBV2 and TRBJ1-2): EPEVTQTPSHQVTQMGQEVILRCVPISNHLYFYWYRQILGQKVEFLVSFYNNEISEKSEIFDDQFSVERPDGSNFTLKIRSTKLEDSAMYFCASSTGQNYGYTFGSGTRLTVV.

This clone has a handful of counts. V is TRBV2 and J is TRBJ1-1; D is perhaps TRBD1 (5 bases). This CDR3 has 13 amino acids. Germline lookup yields CDR1 SNHLY and CDR2 FYNNEI. The ends were cut back, 6 bases at V and 0 bases at J, with 8 bases in the middle. The CDR3 DNA reads as TGTGCCAGCAGACAGGAGTTGAACACTGAAGCTTTCTTT. The encoded protein is CASRQELNTEAFF.

The V gene is TRBV9, the J gene TRBJ2-2, with 10 nucleotides matching TRBD1. V lost 2 bases, J lost 4 bases, and 8 bases stayed unmatched. The CDR3 runs to 17 residues. Germline V gene sequence: CDR1 SGDLS, CDR2 YYNGEE. CDR3 nucleotides: TGTGCCAGCAGCGTGACGACAGGGGGCGCCAGCACCGGGGAGCTGTTTTTT. Translating gives CASSVTTGGASTGELFF.

CDR3 protein: CASSREGGVYEQYF. CDR3 DNA: TGCGCCAGCAGCCGTGAAGGGGGGGTCTACGAGCAGTACTTC. The chain employs TRBV4-3 and TRBJ2-7, with D possibly matching TRBD2 (7 bases). Germline V lookup: CDR1 LGHNA, CDR2 YSLEER. This CDR3 is built from 14 residues. V was shortened by 4 bases and J by 3 bases, with 13 bases between the two germline ends.

This clone was seen only once. The rearrangement uses TRBV5-1 and TRBJ2-5; the match to TRBD2 covers 8 bases. This CDR3 has 14 residues. Looked up from germline, CDR1 is SGHRS and CDR2 is YFSETQ. With 3 bases clipped from V and 5 bases from J, the junction kept 6 bases outside the gene matches. CDR3 in DNA: TGCGCCAGCAGCTACGGGGGGGCCGGGGAGACCCAGTACTTC. It is translated as CASSYGGAGETQYF.

For the CDR3, the DNA is TGTGCCAGCAGCGAGGGACAATCAACGTTCACTGAAGCTTTCTTT. This codes for CASSEGQSTFTEAFF. This chain joins TRBV9 and TRBJ1-1, with a tentative D call TRBD1 (6 bases). The germline V and J ends were trimmed by 3 bases and 4 bases, with 16 bases remaining between them. Looked up from germline, CDR1 is SGDLS and CDR2 is YYNGEE. This CDR3 has 15 residues.

This chain joins TRBV6-1 and TRBJ2-1; possibly TRBD1 for D (6 bases). CDR1 and CDR2 (germline): MNHNS, SASEGT. The CDR3 sequence is 16 residues long. Trimming took 2 bases from V and 3 from J, leaving 14 bases between them. CDR3 amino acids: CASSEFGTLNYNEQFF. The DNA for the CDR3 is TGTGCCAGCAGTGAATTCGGGACACTCAACTACAATGAGCAGTTCTTC.

The chain is built from TRBV6-6 and TRBJ1-2, with TRBD1 matching 7 bases. The CDR3 is 14 residues long. V lost 6 bases, J lost 8 bases, and 12 bases stayed unmatched. CDR1 is MNHNY and CDR2 is SVGAGI in the germline V gene (reference sequence). CDR3: CASRPGEGAWGYTF. The CDR3 DNA follows: TGTGCCAGCAGGCCCGGGGAGGGGGCGTGGGGCTACACCTTC.